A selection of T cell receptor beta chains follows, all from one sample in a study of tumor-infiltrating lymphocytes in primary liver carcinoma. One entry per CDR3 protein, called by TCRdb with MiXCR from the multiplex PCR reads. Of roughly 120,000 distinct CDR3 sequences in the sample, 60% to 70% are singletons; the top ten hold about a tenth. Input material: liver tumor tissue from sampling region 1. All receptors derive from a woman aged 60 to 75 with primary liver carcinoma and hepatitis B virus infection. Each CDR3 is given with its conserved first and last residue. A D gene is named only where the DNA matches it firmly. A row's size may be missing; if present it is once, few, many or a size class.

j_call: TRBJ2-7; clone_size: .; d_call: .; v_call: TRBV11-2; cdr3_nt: TGTGCCAGCAGCCTAGTACCATGGGAGGTCTACGAGCAGTACTTC; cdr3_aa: CASSLVPWEVYEQYF
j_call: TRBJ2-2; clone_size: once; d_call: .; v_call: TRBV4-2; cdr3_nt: TGTGCCGGCAGCCATGCTGTGGGGGCGAGAACCCGGGAGCTGTTTTTT; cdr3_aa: CAGSHAVGARTRELFF
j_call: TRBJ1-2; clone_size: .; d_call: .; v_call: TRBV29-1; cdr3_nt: TGCAGCGTTGCAATAGGGACTCTTTATGGCTACACCTTC; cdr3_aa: CSVAIGTLYGYTF
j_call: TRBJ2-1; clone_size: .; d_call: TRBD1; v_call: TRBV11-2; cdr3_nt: TGTGCCAGCAGCCAAAAGTATTTGAGGACAGGGCTTCGTGAACAGTTCTTC; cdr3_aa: CASSQKYLRTGLREQFF
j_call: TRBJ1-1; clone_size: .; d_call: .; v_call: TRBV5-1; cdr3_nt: TGCGCCAGCAGCCCCTACTCGAACTTGGGCACTGAAGCTATCTTT; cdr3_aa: CASSPYSNLGTEAIF
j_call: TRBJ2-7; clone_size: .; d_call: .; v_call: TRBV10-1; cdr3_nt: TGCGCCATCCCGCTCCGGAACAGGGACTACGAGCAGTACTTC; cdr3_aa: CAIPLRNRDYEQYF
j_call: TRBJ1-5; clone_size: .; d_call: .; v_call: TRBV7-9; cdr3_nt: TGTGTCAGCAGCGCCGGGGCAAGCAATCAGCCCCAGCATTTT; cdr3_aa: CVSSAGASNQPQHF
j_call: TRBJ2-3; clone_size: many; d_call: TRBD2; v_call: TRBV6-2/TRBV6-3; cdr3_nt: TGTGCCAGCAGTTACTCACTAGCGGCGCCCACAGATACGCAGTATTTT; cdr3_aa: CASSYSLAAPTDTQYF
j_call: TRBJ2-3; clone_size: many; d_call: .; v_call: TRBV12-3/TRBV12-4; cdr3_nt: TGTGCCAGCAGTTTCAGCACAGATACGCAGTATTTT; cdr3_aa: CASSFSTDTQYF
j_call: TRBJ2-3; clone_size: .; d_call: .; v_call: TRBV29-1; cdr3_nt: TGCAGCGACGATGGGGGCTCCTACAATGAGCAGTTCTTT; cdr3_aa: CSDDGGSYNEQFF
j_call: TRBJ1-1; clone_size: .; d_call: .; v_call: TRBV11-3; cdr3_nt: TGTGTCAGCAGCTTAGCGGACCGCCCGACAGTGATCACTGAAGCTTTCTTT; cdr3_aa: CVSSLADRPTVITEAFF
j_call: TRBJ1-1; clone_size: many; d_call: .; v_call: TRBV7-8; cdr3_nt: TGTGCCAGCAGCTCCCTGGAGACTACTGAAGCTTTCTTT; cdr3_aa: CASSSLETTEAFF
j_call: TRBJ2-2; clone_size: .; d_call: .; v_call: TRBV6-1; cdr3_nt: TGTGCAAGCAGAAATCAGGGCTCCGCCCTTGGGGAGCTGTTTTTT; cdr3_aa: CASRNQGSALGELFF
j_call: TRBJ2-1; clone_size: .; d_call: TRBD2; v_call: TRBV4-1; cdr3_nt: TGCGCCACTTCGACTAGCATCTCCTCCTTCTATGAGCAGTTCTTC; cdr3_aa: CATSTSISSFYEQFF